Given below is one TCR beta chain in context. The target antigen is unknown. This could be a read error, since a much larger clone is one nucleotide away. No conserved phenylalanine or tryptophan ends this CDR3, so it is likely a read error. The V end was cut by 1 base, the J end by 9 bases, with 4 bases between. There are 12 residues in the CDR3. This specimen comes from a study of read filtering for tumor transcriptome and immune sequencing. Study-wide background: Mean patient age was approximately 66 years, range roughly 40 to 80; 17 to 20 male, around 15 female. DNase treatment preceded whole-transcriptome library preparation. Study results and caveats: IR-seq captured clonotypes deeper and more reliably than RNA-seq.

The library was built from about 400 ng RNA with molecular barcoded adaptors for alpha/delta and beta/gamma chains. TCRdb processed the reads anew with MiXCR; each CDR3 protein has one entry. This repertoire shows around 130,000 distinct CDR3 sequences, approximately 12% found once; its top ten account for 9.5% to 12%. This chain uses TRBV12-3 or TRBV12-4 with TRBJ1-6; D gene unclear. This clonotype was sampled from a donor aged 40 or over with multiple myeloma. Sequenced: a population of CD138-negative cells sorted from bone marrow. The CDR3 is CASSLGRSPLHL. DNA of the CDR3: TGTGCCAGCAGTTTAGGGCGTTCACCCCTCCACTTG.